The sample holds a few counts of the clone carrying this T cell receptor beta chain. Its specificity is not known. CDR1 is SGHRS, CDR2 YFSETQ, per germline. With V trimmed by 4 bases and J by 0 bases, 16 bases remained unmatched. The CDR3 runs to 19 residues. CEF-cultured naive and memory CD4+ T cell DNA got survey-level sequencing. Clones were read by immunoSEQ multiplex PCR, and TCRdb kept only the in-frame ones, dropping some. This sample has tens of thousands of clones; 77% occur once, and the top ten carry over 2.5%. These data belong to a study of CD4 T cells in relation to SARS-CoV-2 and coronaviruses. The wider study: TCR beta CDR3s were sequenced after approximately 11-day antigen culture of PBMCs. Findings and limits, study-wide: The assay detects memory recall responses, not culture-primed primary responses.

Cryopreserved PBMCs were CD4-enriched, then split into naive and memory cells. The rearrangement joins TRBV5-1 to TRBJ2-1, with 7 bases identical to TRBD2. Sequencing was performed on memory CD4+ T cells from PBMCs, cultured in vitro. This TCR was sampled from an adult with COVID-19. CDR3 region: CASSLRERDRVFSYNEQFF. The CDR3 DNA follows: TGCGCCAGCAGCCTTCGAGAGCGGGACCGGGTCTTCTCCTACAATGAGCAGTTCTTC.